This TCR beta chain was retrieved from a study of blood T cell repertoires in COVID-19. In the study overall: Nucleic acid was either cDNA or gDNA, and it came from T cells, B-cell-depleted T cells, or PBMCs.

Assay used: immunoSEQ multiplex PCR; TCRdb lists only in-frame clones, some missing. Here the sample spans about 220,000 clones, over 75% being singletons. CDR3 length: 16 amino acids. Trimming cost V 5 bases and J 5 bases; bases outside gene matches: 12. Germline V CDR1 and CDR2: SEHNR, FQNEAQ (reference sequence). This TCR came from a woman between 70 and 85 years old with COVID-19, enrolled during active disease. The rearrangement uses TRBV7-9 and TRBJ2-4, with 7 bases fitting TRBD2. Sequencing was performed on peripheral blood. In nucleotides, the CDR3 is TGTGCCAGCAGCGGGCGGGGCGCGGGAGTTCAAAACATTCAGTACTTC. It specifies CASSGRGAGVQNIQYF.